The rows below give T cell receptor beta chains drawn from one sample of a study of T-cell memory formation after mild COVID-19. One entry per CDR3 protein, called by TCRdb with MiXCR from the 5' RACE reads. In the table there are around 60,000 distinct CDR3 sequences, more than 8% of which are singletons. Sequenced sample: PBMCs or a T cell subset sorted from them (not recorded which). All receptors derive from a young man who had mild COVID-19 (a few samples of this study predate the infection). Cell type and time point are not known. The CDR3 runs from the conserved cysteine through the conserved F or W. The D gene is left open where the match is weak. Size values are once, few and many counts, or a class for expanded clones, and some rows have none.

d_call: TRBD1
v_call: TRBV2
clone_size: many
j_call: TRBJ1-2
cdr3_aa: CASSQNQGARGYTF
cdr3_nt: TGTGCCAGCAGCCAGAACCAGGGGGCTCGGGGCTACACCTTC

d_call: -
v_call: TRBV5-1
clone_size: -
j_call: TRBJ1-1
cdr3_aa: CTSSFRDTEAFF
cdr3_nt: TGCACCAGCAGCTTCAGGGACACTGAAGCTTTCTTT

d_call: -
v_call: TRBV24-1
clone_size: many
j_call: TRBJ2-5
cdr3_aa: CATTQSPPVGRETQYF
cdr3_nt: TGTGCCACCACCCAATCCCCTCCAGTGGGACGAGAGACCCAGTACTTC

d_call: TRBD1
v_call: TRBV11-2
clone_size: few
j_call: TRBJ2-1
cdr3_aa: CASSLDRANYNEQFF
cdr3_nt: TGTGCCAGCAGCTTGGACAGGGCGAACTACAATGAGCAGTTCTTC

d_call: -
v_call: TRBV24-1
clone_size: few
j_call: TRBJ2-5
cdr3_aa: CATSDPGQFQETQYF
cdr3_nt: TGTGCCACCAGTGATCCCGGACAGTTCCAAGAGACCCAGTACTTC

d_call: -
v_call: TRBV12-3/TRBV12-4
clone_size: many
j_call: TRBJ2-1
cdr3_aa: CASSTFVMNNEQFF
cdr3_nt: TGTGCCAGCAGTACGTTTGTGATGAACAATGAGCAGTTCTTC

d_call: -
v_call: TRBV7-9
clone_size: few
j_call: TRBJ2-3
cdr3_aa: CASSLGSRTDTQYF
cdr3_nt: TGTGCCAGCAGCTTAGGCTCACGCACAGATACGCAGTATTTT

d_call: -
v_call: TRBV30
clone_size: -
j_call: TRBJ2-5
cdr3_aa: CAWSRGNQETQYF
cdr3_nt: TGTGCCTGGAGTCGAGGGAACCAAGAGACCCAGTACTTC

d_call: -
v_call: TRBV7-2
clone_size: -
j_call: TRBJ2-3
cdr3_aa: CASTAVTDTQYF
cdr3_nt: TGTGCCAGCACCGCTGTCACAGATACGCAGTATTTT

d_call: -
v_call: TRBV2
clone_size: few
j_call: TRBJ2-1
cdr3_aa: CASSTTEGVEEFF
cdr3_nt: TGTGCCAGCAGTACGACGGAAGGGGTTGAGGAGTTCTTC

d_call: TRBD1
v_call: TRBV4-3
clone_size: -
j_call: TRBJ1-1
cdr3_aa: CASSQWDRVNTEAFF
cdr3_nt: TGCGCCAGCAGCCAATGGGACAGGGTGAACACTGAAGCTTTCTTT

d_call: -
v_call: TRBV7-2
clone_size: -
j_call: TRBJ1-5
cdr3_aa: CASSSGQRNQPQHF
cdr3_nt: TGTGCCAGCAGCTCCGGACAGCGCAATCAGCCCCAGCATTTT

d_call: TRBD1
v_call: TRBV5-4
clone_size: -
j_call: TRBJ1-2
cdr3_aa: CASSRPGQLNYGYTF
cdr3_nt: TGCGCCAGCAGCCGACCGGGACAGCTAAACTATGGCTACACCTTC

d_call: -
v_call: TRBV12-3/TRBV12-4
clone_size: -
j_call: TRBJ2-1
cdr3_aa: CASSLGADNEQFF
cdr3_nt: TGTGCCAGCAGTTTGGGGGCGGACAATGAGCAGTTCTTC

d_call: -
v_call: TRBV4-1
clone_size: -
j_call: TRBJ1-1
cdr3_aa: CASSQEVEGTEAFF
cdr3_nt: TGCGCCAGCAGCCAGGAGGTTGAGGGCACTGAAGCTTTCTTT

d_call: -
v_call: TRBV28
clone_size: -
j_call: TRBJ2-4
cdr3_aa: CASSPHDGRNIQYF
cdr3_nt: TGTGCCAGCAGTCCCCACGACGGAAGGAACATTCAGTACTTC

d_call: -
v_call: TRBV7-9
clone_size: medium-sized
j_call: TRBJ2-3
cdr3_aa: CASSSEGRGWGADTQYF
cdr3_nt: TGTGCCAGCAGCTCCGAGGGCCGGGGCTGGGGGGCAGATACGCAGTATTTT

d_call: -
v_call: TRBV7-7
clone_size: many
j_call: TRBJ2-3
cdr3_aa: CASSPWGADTQYF
cdr3_nt: TGTGCTAGCAGCCCTTGGGGGGCAGATACGCAGTATTTT

d_call: -
v_call: TRBV2
clone_size: -
j_call: TRBJ1-5
cdr3_aa: CASIRDSNQPQHF
cdr3_nt: TGTGCCAGCATTCGGGACAGCAATCAGCCCCAGCATTTT

d_call: TRBD1
v_call: TRBV5-1
clone_size: -
j_call: TRBJ1-2
cdr3_aa: CASSWDRGVDGYTF
cdr3_nt: TGCGCCAGCAGCTGGGACAGGGGAGTGGATGGCTACACCTTC

d_call: -
v_call: TRBV5-1
clone_size: many
j_call: TRBJ2-2
cdr3_aa: CASAEGVGELFF
cdr3_nt: TGCGCCAGCGCGGAAGGGGTCGGGGAGCTGTTTTTT

d_call: -
v_call: TRBV5-1
clone_size: -
j_call: TRBJ2-3
cdr3_aa: CASSLDSGLGTDTQYF
cdr3_nt: TGCGCCAGCAGCTTGGATTCGGGTTTGGGCACAGATACGCAGTATTTT

d_call: -
v_call: TRBV7-2
clone_size: many
j_call: TRBJ1-5
cdr3_aa: CASQGYNQPQHF
cdr3_nt: TGTGCCAGCCAGGGGTACAATCAGCCCCAGCATTTT

d_call: -
v_call: TRBV24-1
clone_size: few
j_call: TRBJ1-4
cdr3_aa: CATSDAGIPNEKLFF
cdr3_nt: TGTGCCACCAGTGATGCGGGGATCCCCAATGAAAAACTGTTTTTT

d_call: -
v_call: TRBV5-1
clone_size: few
j_call: TRBJ2-5
cdr3_aa: CASSPSEETQYF
cdr3_nt: TGCGCCAGCAGCCCCTCGGAAGAGACCCAGTACTTC

d_call: -
v_call: TRBV5-4
clone_size: few
j_call: TRBJ2-3
cdr3_aa: CASSLEQGVNTQYF
cdr3_nt: TGTGCCAGCAGCTTGGAGCAGGGTGTGAATACGCAGTATTTT

d_call: -
v_call: TRBV7-2
clone_size: few
j_call: TRBJ2-1
cdr3_aa: CASSFSGGYDNEQFF
cdr3_nt: TGTGCCAGCAGCTTTAGCGGAGGCTATGACAATGAGCAGTTCTTC

d_call: -
v_call: TRBV11-2
clone_size: few
j_call: TRBJ2-3
cdr3_aa: CASSFRIGRRTDTQYF
cdr3_nt: TGTGCCAGCAGCTTCCGTATAGGGCGGCGCACAGATACGCAGTATTTT

d_call: -
v_call: TRBV5-1
clone_size: many
j_call: TRBJ2-5
cdr3_aa: CASSGEETQYF
cdr3_nt: TGCGCCAGCAGCGGGGAAGAGACCCAGTACTTC

d_call: -
v_call: TRBV20-1
clone_size: many
j_call: TRBJ2-3
cdr3_aa: CSAPQGGGTDTQYF
cdr3_nt: TGCAGTGCTCCCCAGGGGGGCGGCACAGATACGCAGTATTTT

d_call: -
v_call: TRBV5-1
clone_size: many
j_call: TRBJ2-5
cdr3_aa: CASSLLQVQETQYF
cdr3_nt: TGCGCCAGCAGCTTGTTGCAGGTACAAGAGACCCAGTACTTC

d_call: TRBD1
v_call: TRBV7-2
clone_size: -
j_call: TRBJ2-5
cdr3_aa: CASSRDRGAQETQYF
cdr3_nt: TGTGCCAGCAGTCGCGACAGGGGTGCTCAAGAGACCCAGTACTTC

d_call: TRBD2
v_call: TRBV7-9
clone_size: many
j_call: TRBJ2-5
cdr3_aa: CASSLVGGLAGQETQYF
cdr3_nt: TGTGCCAGCAGCTTAGTTGGGGGACTAGCGGGCCAAGAGACCCAGTACTTC

d_call: TRBD1
v_call: TRBV5-1
clone_size: -
j_call: TRBJ1-4
cdr3_aa: CASRPGTENEKLFF
cdr3_nt: TGCGCCAGCAGACCCGGGACAGAGAATGAAAAACTGTTTTTT

d_call: TRBD1
v_call: TRBV5-6
clone_size: few
j_call: TRBJ2-7
cdr3_aa: CASSSRDRQYF
cdr3_nt: TGTGCCAGCAGCTCCCGGGACAGGCAGTACTTC

d_call: -
v_call: TRBV4-3
clone_size: -
j_call: TRBJ2-2
cdr3_aa: CASSQETTGRINTGELFF
cdr3_nt: TGCGCCAGCAGCCAAGAAACTACAGGACGCATTAACACCGGGGAGCTGTTTTTT

d_call: -
v_call: TRBV7-2
clone_size: -
j_call: TRBJ2-7
cdr3_aa: CASSSPDIGGYEQYF
cdr3_nt: TGTGCCAGCAGCTCCCCGGACATCGGAGGTTACGAGCAGTACTTC

d_call: -
v_call: TRBV12-3/TRBV12-4
clone_size: many
j_call: TRBJ1-2
cdr3_aa: CASSSDRKPSYGYTF
cdr3_nt: TGTGCCAGCAGCTCCGACAGGAAACCCTCCTATGGCTACACCTTC

d_call: -
v_call: TRBV9
clone_size: few
j_call: TRBJ2-5
cdr3_aa: CASSVGFRYSQETQYF
cdr3_nt: TGTGCCAGCAGCGTAGGGTTTAGGTATTCCCAAGAGACCCAGTACTTC

d_call: TRBD2
v_call: TRBV7-2
clone_size: many
j_call: TRBJ2-2
cdr3_aa: CASSSGGAAGELFF
cdr3_nt: TGTGCCAGCAGCTCCGGGGGGGCCGCCGGGGAGCTGTTTTTT

d_call: -
v_call: TRBV24-1
clone_size: few
j_call: TRBJ1-1
cdr3_aa: CATSDPGAPEAFF
cdr3_nt: TGTGCCACCAGTGACCCCGGGGCACCTGAAGCTTTCTTT

d_call: -
v_call: TRBV5-6
clone_size: -
j_call: TRBJ1-5
cdr3_aa: CASSTGRNQPQHF
cdr3_nt: TGTGCCAGCAGCACAGGGAGAAATCAGCCCCAGCATTTT

d_call: -
v_call: TRBV5-1
clone_size: few
j_call: TRBJ2-2
cdr3_aa: CASSPSHRVTGELFF
cdr3_nt: TGCGCCAGCAGCCCTTCGCACCGAGTCACCGGGGAGCTGTTTTTT

d_call: TRBD2
v_call: TRBV20-1
clone_size: -
j_call: TRBJ2-3
cdr3_aa: CSASLAGGRTDTQYF
cdr3_nt: TGCAGTGCTTCACTAGCGGGGGGTCGCACAGATACGCAGTATTTT

d_call: TRBD1
v_call: TRBV7-6
clone_size: many
j_call: TRBJ2-5
cdr3_aa: CASSFRTGQETQYF
cdr3_nt: TGTGCCAGCAGCTTCAGGACAGGCCAAGAGACCCAGTACTTC

d_call: -
v_call: TRBV5-1
clone_size: few
j_call: TRBJ2-6
cdr3_aa: CASSRWGATGANVLTF
cdr3_nt: TGCGCCAGCAGCCGTTGGGGGGCCACTGGGGCCAACGTCCTGACTTTC

d_call: -
v_call: TRBV7-2
clone_size: many
j_call: TRBJ1-4
cdr3_aa: CASRLNEKLFF
cdr3_nt: TGTGCCAGCAGACTTAATGAAAAACTGTTTTTT

d_call: TRBD1
v_call: TRBV6-6
clone_size: few
j_call: TRBJ2-5
cdr3_aa: CASSPPRQGPRQETQYF
cdr3_nt: TGTGCCAGCAGTCCTCCCCGACAGGGCCCTAGGCAAGAGACCCAGTACTTC

d_call: -
v_call: TRBV7-9
clone_size: -
j_call: TRBJ2-3
cdr3_aa: CASSLEPDTQYF
cdr3_nt: TGTGCCAGCAGCTTGGAGCCAGATACGCAGTATTTT

d_call: -
v_call: TRBV28
clone_size: -
j_call: TRBJ1-1
cdr3_aa: CASSPGHNTEAFF
cdr3_nt: TGTGCCAGCAGCCCGGGACACAACACTGAAGCTTTCTTT

d_call: -
v_call: TRBV12-3/TRBV12-4
clone_size: -
j_call: TRBJ1-1
cdr3_aa: CASIRDTNTEAFF
cdr3_nt: TGTGCCAGCATCAGGGACACGAACACTGAAGCTTTCTTT